This T cell receptor (beta chain) was sequenced for a study of T-cell memory formation after mild COVID-19 (dated by TCRdb to the early 2020s). For the wider study: TCR sequence clusters from the two donors were largely donor specific. Longitudinal TCRalpha and TCRbeta repertoire sequencing tracked T-cell clones expanding and contracting after mild COVID-19 in a couple of donors. The cohort was made up of two young adult volunteers, one female and one male, who were previously healthy. The paper's findings and limits, for the study overall: The study covered only a couple of mild cases, and larger cohorts including severe cases with pre-infection samples were considered necessary. SARS-CoV-2 specificity was not confirmed for the second-wave clones peaking on day 37. Contracting CD4+ clones were located mainly in the CM and EM memory subsets, whereas CD8+ clones were found to be enriched in EMRA. The detection of some responding clones in pre-infection memory suggests that pre-existing cross-reactive memory T cells joined the SARS-CoV-2 response. Clones that contracted from day 15 to 85 showed balanced CD4/CD8 phenotypes, whereas a second wave of clones that expanded from day 15 to 37 leaned towards CD4+.

V is clipped by 4 bases and J by 6 bases, and the sequence between their germline boundaries is 14 bases long. Taken from the germline V gene, the CDR1 and CDR2 loops are SGHRS and YFSETQ. Taken from cysteine to phenylalanine, the CDR3 has 13 residues. The CDR3 DNA has 39 bases and is translated from base 1. PBMCs were isolated by Ficoll-Paque density gradient centrifugation. TCRdb shows the sequencer as Illumina NovaSeq 6000. TCRalpha and TCRbeta cDNA libraries were built by 5'RACE with constant-segment primers, adding sample barcodes and unique molecular identifiers. Trizol reagent was used to extract RNA from every sample. Library amplification was performed in two PCR steps, and a second sample barcode and Illumina TruSeq adapters were introduced in the second step. Libraries were sequenced on an Illumina NovaSeq with 2 x 150 bp paired-end reads. The source study handled its data this way. With migec v1.2.7, reads were demultiplexed and then collapsed into UMI-guided consensus sequences. With mixcr v2.1.11, UMI consensuses were aligned to TRA and TRB V and J templates and assembled into clonotypes. A clonotype was counted as expanded or contracted only when both edgeR and NoisET called the clonotype significant, with the noise models trained on biological replicates. For edgeR calls, a false discovery rate-adjusted p below 0.01 and a log2 fold-change threshold of 1 were applied. As an exploratory analysis of dynamics, max-normalized trajectories of the 1000 most abundant clonotypes were examined with PCA combined with hierarchical clustering. Separately sequenced CD4+ and CD8+ repertoires were used to assign the CD4 or CD8 phenotype of responding clones. Through fastp at Q25 and MiXCR, TCRdb rebuilt clones from the public reads, retaining in-frame beta chains. Rows are combined by CDR3 protein, so each entry shows the most common genes and DNA. Clone size and V and J calls follow TCRdb, not the original study. The sample profile shows over 95,000 distinct CDR3 sequences; about 20% of them were found once. The ten largest clones add up to about 38% of the sample.

For this clonotype: The antigen it binds to is not known. No qualities accompany the bases; no much larger clone lies one base away.

The TCR was taken from a man younger than 35 who had mild COVID-19 (a few samples of this study predate the infection). The sample titles of this study are shuffled in the database, so cell type and time point are left out; the donor was told from shared clones. The chain links TRBV5-1 with TRBJ2-7; D gene: possibly TRBD1, on 5 matching bases. Sequencing was done on a sample of PBMCs or a T cell subset sorted from them (not recorded which). The nucleotide sequence reads TGCGCCAGCAGCGCCGGACAAGTCCCCGAGCAGTACTTC. The encoded protein is CASSAGQVPEQYF. With all but the CDR3 taken from the reference TRBV5-1 and TRBJ2-7 genes, the full variable domain is: KAGVTQTPRYLIKTRGQQVTLSCSPISGHRSVSWYQQTPGQGLQFLFEYFSETQRNKGNFPGRFSGRQFSNSRSEMNVSTLELGDSALYLCASSAGQVPEQYFGPGTRLTVT.